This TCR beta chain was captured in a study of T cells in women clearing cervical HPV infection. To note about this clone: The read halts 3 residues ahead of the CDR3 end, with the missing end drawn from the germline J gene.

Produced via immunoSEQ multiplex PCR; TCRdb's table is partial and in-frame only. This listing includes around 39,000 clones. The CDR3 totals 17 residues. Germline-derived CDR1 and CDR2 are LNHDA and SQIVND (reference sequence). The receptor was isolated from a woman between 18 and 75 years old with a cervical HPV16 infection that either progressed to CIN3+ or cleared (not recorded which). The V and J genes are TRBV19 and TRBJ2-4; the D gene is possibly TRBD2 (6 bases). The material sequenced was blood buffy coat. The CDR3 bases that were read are TGTGCCAGTAGTATAGATCTACAGGCAGGAGGGAGCTATGGT. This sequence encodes CASSIDLQAGGSYG. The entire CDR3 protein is CASSIDLQAGGSYGQYF. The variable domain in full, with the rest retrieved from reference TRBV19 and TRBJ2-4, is DGGITQSPKYLFRKEGQNVTLSCEQNLNHDAMYWYRQDPGQGLRLIYYSQIVNDFQKGDIAEGYSVSREKKESFPLTVTSAQKNPTAFYLCASSIDLQAGGSYGQYFGAGTRLSVL.